This T cell receptor beta chain was captured in a study of HIV-infected children after antiretroviral therapy interruption. Unique molecular identifiers were included in an RNA-based 3' RACE TCR library. Via MiXCR, TCRdb re-called the 3' RACE reads, giving one row per CDR3 protein. Here the sample spans approximately 16,000 distinct CDR3 sequences, approximately 3.6% being singletons. The table lists this clonotype with a few counts. Its antigen remains unknown. Treatment defined: PENTA 11 planned treatment interruption arm or continuous ART arm. Cryopreserved PBMC samples required at least 5 million viable cells. Sorting from thawed PBMCs isolated memory CD8+ CD45RO+ CD45RA- T cells. Notes on the study in general: Naive CD4+ CDR3 sharing between time points fell after interruption began.

Trimming removed 8 bases from V and 2 bases from J; junction bases left unmatched: 7. This CDR3 is built from 14 residues. Material: CD45RO+ CD8+ T cells from PBMCs, pooled from several time points, obtained from a donor given antiretroviral therapy, either interrupted or continuous. The subset was: memory CD8+ CD45RO+ CD45RA- T cells. The sequence was collected from a pool of human donors with HIV. The chain is built from TRBV12-3 or TRBV12-4 and TRBJ2-7; TRBD2 aligns across 9 bases. Written as DNA, the CDR3 is TGTGCCAGCGCCCTAGCGGGGCGTACCTACGAGCAGTACTTC. Protein product: CASALAGRTYEQYF.